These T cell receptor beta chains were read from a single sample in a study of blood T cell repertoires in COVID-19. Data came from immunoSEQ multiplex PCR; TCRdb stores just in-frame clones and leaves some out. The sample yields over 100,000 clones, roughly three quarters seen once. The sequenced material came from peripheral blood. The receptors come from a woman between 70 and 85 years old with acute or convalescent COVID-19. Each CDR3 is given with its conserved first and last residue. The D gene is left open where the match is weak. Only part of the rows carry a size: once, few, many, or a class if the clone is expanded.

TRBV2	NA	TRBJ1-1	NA	CASSEGTANTEAFF	TGTGCCAGCAGTGAAGGAACAGCGAACACTGAAGCTTTCTTT
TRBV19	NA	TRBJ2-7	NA	CASSVGEAHVQYF	TGTGCCAGTAGTGTCGGAGAAGCACATGTGCAGTACTTC
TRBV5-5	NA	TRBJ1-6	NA	CASSRLIPQDSPLHF	TGTGCCAGCAGCCGACTAATACCCCAGGATTCACCCCTCCACTTT
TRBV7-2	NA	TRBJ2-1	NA	CASSLSGGGATYNEQFF	TGTGCCAGCAGCTTAAGTGGCGGGGGCGCCACCTACAATGAGCAGTTCTTC
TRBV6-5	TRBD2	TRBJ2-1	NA	CASRGLADNEQFF	TGTGCCAGCAGGGGACTAGCGGACAATGAGCAGTTCTTC
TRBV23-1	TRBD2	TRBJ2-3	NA	CASRFPGTSGRRRPSTDTQYF	TGCGCCAGCAGATTCCCCGGGACTAGCGGGAGGAGGCGCCCTAGCACAGATACGCAGTATTTT
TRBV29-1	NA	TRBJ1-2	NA	CSVERGGPRGYTF	TGCAGCGTTGAAAGGGGGGGCCCGCGTGGCTACACCTTC
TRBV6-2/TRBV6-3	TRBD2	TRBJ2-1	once	CASSLLGMVAGYNEQFF	TGTGCCAGCAGTTTACTCGGGATGGTAGCGGGGTACAATGAGCAGTTCTTC
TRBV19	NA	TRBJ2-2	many	CASSIQTGTGELFF	TGTGCCAGTAGTATTCAAACAGGGACCGGGGAGCTGTTTTTT
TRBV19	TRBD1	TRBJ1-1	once	CASRSGQGVAEAFF	TGTGCCAGTAGATCCGGACAGGGTGTCGCTGAAGCTTTCTTT
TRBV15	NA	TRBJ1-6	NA	CATSRVSGFYNSPLHF	TGTGCCACCAGCAGAGTTTCAGGGTTCTATAATTCACCCCTCCACTTT
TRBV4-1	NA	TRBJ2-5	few	CASSQDFGQRRAQYF	TGCGCCAGCAGCCAAGATTTCGGACAGCGCCGGGCCCAGTACTTC
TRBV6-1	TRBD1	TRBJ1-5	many	CASSEAGQQNQPQHF	TGTGCCAGCAGTGAAGCGGGACAGCAGAATCAGCCCCAGCATTTT
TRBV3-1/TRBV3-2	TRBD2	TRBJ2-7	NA	CASSAGTSTYYEQYF	TGTGCCAGCAGCGCCGGGACTAGCACTTACTACGAGCAGTACTTC
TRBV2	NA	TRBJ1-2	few	CASSADQGGYTF	TGTGCCAGCAGTGCCGACCAGGGAGGCTACACCTTC
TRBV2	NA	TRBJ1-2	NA	CASERDYGYTF	TGTGCCAGTGAGAGAGACTATGGCTACACCTTC
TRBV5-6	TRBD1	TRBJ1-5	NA	CASNLQGAGQPQHF	TGTGCCAGCAATCTCCAGGGGGCAGGTCAGCCCCAGCATTTT
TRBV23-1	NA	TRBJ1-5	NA	CASSQSGGQPQHF	TGCGCCAGCAGTCAATCGGGGGGACAGCCCCAGCATTTT
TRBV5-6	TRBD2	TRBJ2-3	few	CASSLQGLAPDTQYF	TGTGCCAGCAGCTTGCAAGGACTAGCGCCAGATACGCAGTATTTT
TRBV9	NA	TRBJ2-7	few	CASSPLALSSYEQYF	TGTGCCAGCAGCCCTCTAGCGCTCTCGTCCTACGAGCAGTACTTC
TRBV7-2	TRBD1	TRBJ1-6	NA	CASGRQGLNSPLHF	TGTGCCAGCGGTAGACAGGGCCTCAATTCACCCCTCCACTTT
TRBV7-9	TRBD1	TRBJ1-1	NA	CASSLRTGGVRNTEAFF	TGTGCCAGCAGCTTAAGGACAGGGGGCGTTCGGAACACTGAAGCTTTCTTT
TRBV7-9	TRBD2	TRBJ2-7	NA	CASSLAQGGRGSYEQYF	TGTGCCAGCAGCTTAGCTCAGGGAGGGAGGGGTTCCTACGAGCAGTACTTC
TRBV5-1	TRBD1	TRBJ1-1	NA	CASSLQGINTEAFF	TGCGCCAGCAGCTTACAGGGGATTAACACTGAAGCTTTCTTT
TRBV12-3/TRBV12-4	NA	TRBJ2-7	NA	CASSLNGFTGQYF	TGTGCCAGCAGTTTAAATGGCTTTACGGGGCAGTACTTC
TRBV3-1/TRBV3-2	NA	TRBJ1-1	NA	CASSQGQSEAFF	TGTGCCAGCAGCCAAGGACAGTCTGAAGCTTTCTTT
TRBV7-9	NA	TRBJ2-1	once	CASSPGHSNSYNEQFF	TGTGCCAGCAGCCCGGGACATAGCAACTCCTACAATGAGCAGTTCTTC
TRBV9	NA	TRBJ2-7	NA	CASSVGVGGTYEQYF	TGTGCCAGCAGCGTAGGGGTGGGCGGGACCTACGAGCAGTACTTC
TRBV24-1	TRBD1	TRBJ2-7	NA	CATSGPYGQGRGEQYF	TGTGCCACCAGTGGCCCCTACGGACAGGGGAGAGGCGAGCAGTACTTC
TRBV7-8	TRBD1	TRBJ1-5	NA	CASSITGTDKPQHF	TGTGCCAGCAGCATTACAGGGACAGATAAGCCCCAGCATTTT
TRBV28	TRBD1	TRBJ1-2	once	CASSSPGQGNYGYTF	TGTGCCAGCAGTTCTCCGGGACAGGGAAACTATGGCTACACCTTC
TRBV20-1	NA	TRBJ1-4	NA	CSASSLSGEKLFF	TGCAGTGCTAGTTCTCTATCAGGAGAAAAACTGTTTTTT
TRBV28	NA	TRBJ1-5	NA	CASSLSRGAQHF	TGTGCCAGCAGTTTATCCAGGGGAGCCCAGCATTTT
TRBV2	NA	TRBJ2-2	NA	CASSRDLRAGELFF	TGTGCCAGCAGCCGGGACTTACGTGCCGGGGAGCTGTTTTTT
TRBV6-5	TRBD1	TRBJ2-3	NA	CASSRTGPDTQYF	TGTGCCAGCAGTCGGACAGGGCCAGATACGCAGTATTTT
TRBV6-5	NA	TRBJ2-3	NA	CATSRDTGRDTQYF	TGTGCCACAAGCCGGGACACGGGTCGGGATACGCAGTATTTT
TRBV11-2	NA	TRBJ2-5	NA	CASSWRAVGETQYF	TGTGCCAGCAGCTGGCGGGCCGTTGGCGAGACCCAGTACTTC
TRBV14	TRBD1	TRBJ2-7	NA	CASSQAAGGGYEQYF	TGTGCCAGCAGCCAAGCGGCAGGGGGTGGGTACGAGCAGTACTTC
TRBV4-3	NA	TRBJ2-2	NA	CASSQEWAGTGELFF	TGCGCCAGCAGCCAAGAATGGGCCGGCACCGGGGAGCTGTTTTTT